This T cell receptor beta chain stems from a study of T-cell memory formation after mild COVID-19. Study context: TCR clusters were mostly confined to one donor each.

The CDR3 length is 14 residues. This clonotype was seen only once. The target antigen is unknown. The junction departs from the called germline gene at one end, perhaps through a read error. Study observations and caveats: Contracting clones from day 15 to 85 had balanced CD4/CD8; later expanders favoured CD4+.

Using its own MiXCR run on the 5' RACE reads, TCRdb lists one record per CDR3 protein. The repertoire holds about 140,000 distinct CDR3 sequences, 13% to 15% seen once, with approximately 30% in the top ten. The chain uses TRBV12-3 or TRBV12-4 and TRBJ2-7, with D tentatively TRBD1 (6 bases). The clonotype originates from an adult woman who had mild COVID-19 (a few samples of this study predate the infection). Cell type and time point are not known. The sequencing input was PBMCs or a T cell subset sorted from them (not recorded which). CDR3 DNA: TGTGACAGCAGTTTACCCGGACAGCCCTACGAGCAGTACTTC. Protein product: CDSSLPGQPYEQYF.